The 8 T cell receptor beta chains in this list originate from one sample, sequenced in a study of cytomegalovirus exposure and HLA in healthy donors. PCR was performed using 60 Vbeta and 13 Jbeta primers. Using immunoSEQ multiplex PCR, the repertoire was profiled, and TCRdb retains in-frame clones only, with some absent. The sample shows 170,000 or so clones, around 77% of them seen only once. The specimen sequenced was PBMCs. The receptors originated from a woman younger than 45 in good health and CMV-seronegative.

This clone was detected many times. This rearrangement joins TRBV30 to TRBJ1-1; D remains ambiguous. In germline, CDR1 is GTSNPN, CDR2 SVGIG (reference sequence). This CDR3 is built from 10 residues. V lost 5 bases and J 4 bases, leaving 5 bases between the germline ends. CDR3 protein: CAWVSTEAFF. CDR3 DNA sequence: TGTGCCTGGGTCAGCACTGAAGCTTTCTTT.

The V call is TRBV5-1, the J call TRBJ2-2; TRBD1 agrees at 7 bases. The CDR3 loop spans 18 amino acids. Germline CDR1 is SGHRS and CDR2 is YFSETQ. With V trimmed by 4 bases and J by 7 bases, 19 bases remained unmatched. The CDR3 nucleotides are TGCGCCAGCAGCCTAAGCCAGACAGGGTCATTTTCCGACGGGGAGCTGTTTTTT. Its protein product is CASSLSQTGSFSDGELFF.

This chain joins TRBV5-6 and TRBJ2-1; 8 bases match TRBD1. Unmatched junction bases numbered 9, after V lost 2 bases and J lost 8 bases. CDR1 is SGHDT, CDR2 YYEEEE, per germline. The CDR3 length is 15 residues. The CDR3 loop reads CASSFPGQVWDEQFF. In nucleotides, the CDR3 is TGTGCCAGCAGCTTCCCGGGACAGGTCTGGGATGAGCAGTTCTTC.

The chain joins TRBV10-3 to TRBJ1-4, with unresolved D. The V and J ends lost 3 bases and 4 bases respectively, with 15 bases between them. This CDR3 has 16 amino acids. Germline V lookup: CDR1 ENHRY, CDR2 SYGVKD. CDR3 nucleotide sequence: TGTGCCATCAGTGACGTCGCGGAAATCGGTAATGAAAAACTGTTTTTT. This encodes CAISDVAEIGNEKLFF.

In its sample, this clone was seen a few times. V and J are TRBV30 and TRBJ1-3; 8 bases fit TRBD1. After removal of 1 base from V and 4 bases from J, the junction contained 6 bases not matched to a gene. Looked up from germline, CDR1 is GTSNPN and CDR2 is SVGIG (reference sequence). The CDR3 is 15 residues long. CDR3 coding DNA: TGTGCCTGGAGTGGCAGCAGGGGGCGCGGAAACACCATATATTTT. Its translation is CAWSGSRGRGNTIYF.

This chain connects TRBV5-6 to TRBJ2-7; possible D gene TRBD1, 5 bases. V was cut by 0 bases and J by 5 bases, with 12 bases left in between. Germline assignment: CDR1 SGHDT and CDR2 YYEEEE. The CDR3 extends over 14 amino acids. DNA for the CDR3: TGTGCCAGCAGCTTGGGCCAGGGTCAGAACGAGCAGTACTTC. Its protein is CASSLGQGQNEQYF. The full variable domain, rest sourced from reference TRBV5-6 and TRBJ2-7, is DAGVTQSPTHLIKTRGQQVTLRCSPKSGHDTVSWYQQALGQGPQFIFQYYEEEERQRGNFPDRFSGHQFPNYSSELNVNALLLGDSALYLCASSLGQGQNEQYFGPGTRLTVT.

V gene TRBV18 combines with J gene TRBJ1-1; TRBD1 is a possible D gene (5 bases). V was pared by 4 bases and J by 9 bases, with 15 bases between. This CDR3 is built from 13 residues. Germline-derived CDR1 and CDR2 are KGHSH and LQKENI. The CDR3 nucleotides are TGTGCCAGCTCACTGGGGCCGGGGGAAAAAGCTTTCTTT. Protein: CASSLGPGEKAFF.

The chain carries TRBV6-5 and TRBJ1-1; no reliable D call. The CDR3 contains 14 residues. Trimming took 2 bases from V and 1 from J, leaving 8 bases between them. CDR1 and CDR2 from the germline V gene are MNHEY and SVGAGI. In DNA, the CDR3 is TGTGCCAGCAGTTACGGCAGGAAGAACACTGAAGCTTTCTTT. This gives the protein CASSYGRKNTEAFF.